These 18 T cell receptor beta chains were all obtained from the same sample, sequenced in a study of OX40 agonist ivuxolimab in advanced cancers. Only in-frame clones appear in the TCRdb table, and some are missing; sequencing was by immunoSEQ multiplex PCR. The sample includes around 80,000 clones, roughly 92% seen only once; the top ten take roughly 0.65%. Sequencing used CD4+ or CD8+ T cells sorted from blood, obtained in a trial of the OX40 agonist ivuxolimab. These receptors were obtained from an adult with an advanced solid tumor such as melanoma, head and neck, liver or kidney cancer.

The chain links TRBV19 to TRBJ1-1; D ambiguous. V was cut by 2 bases and J by 0 bases, with 10 bases left in between. The CDR3 loop spans 15 amino acids. CDR1 is LNHDA, CDR2 SQIVND, per germline (reference sequence). The CDR3 loop reads CASSITKAMNTEAFF. The CDR3 nucleotides read TGTGCCAGTAGTATAACGAAGGCTATGAACACTGAAGCTTTCTTT.

The chain joins TRBV7-6 to TRBJ2-7; TRBD1 is a possible D gene (5 bases). Germline V lookup: CDR1 SGHVS, CDR2 FNYEAQ. The germline V and J ends were trimmed by 6 bases and 2 bases, with 17 bases remaining between them. This CDR3 contains 15 residues. The CDR3 DNA sequence: TGTGCCAGCAGACTCACCGACAGCCCTCCCTACGAGCAGTACTTC. It yields the protein CASRLTDSPPYEQYF.

The chain recombines TRBV6-1 with TRBJ1-2, with a tentative D call TRBD1 (6 bases). CDR1 and CDR2 from the germline V gene are MNHNS and SASEGT. V was cut by 6 bases and J by 5 bases, with 10 bases left in between. CDR3 length equals 12 residues. In nucleotides, the CDR3 is TGTGCCAGCAGGGACAGTTTTTATGGCTACACCTTC. This codes for CASRDSFYGYTF.

The chain has TRBV9 and TRBJ1-2; D may be TRBD1 (5 bases). The germline V gene encodes CDR1 SGDLS and CDR2 YYNGEE. Deletions cut 3 bases from V and 0 bases from J, with 15 bases between. This CDR3 comprises 16 residues. The CDR3 here is CASSAPGQDSNYGYTF. The CDR3 bases are TGTGCCAGCAGCGCTCCGGGGCAAGATTCTAACTATGGCTACACCTTC. The whole variable domain, filled in from reference TRBV9 and TRBJ1-2, reads DSGVTQTPKHLITATGQRVTLRCSPRSGDLSVYWYQQSLDQGLQFLIQYYNGEERAKGNILERFSAQQFPDLHSELNLSSLELGDSALYFCASSAPGQDSNYGYTFGSGTRLTVV.

The chain joins TRBV7-2 to TRBJ1-6; TRBD1 is a possible D gene (6 bases). CDR1 is SGHTA and CDR2 is FQGNSA in the germline V gene. The V gene lost 1 base and the J gene lost 13 bases, with 17 bases spanning the gap. The CDR3 covers 15 residues. The CDR3 nucleotides are TGTGCCAGCAGCTTAGGAAGAGGGGGAACTTCGCCCCTCCACTTT. As protein: CASSLGRGGTSPLHF. Together with reference TRBV7-2 and TRBJ1-6, the CDR3 gives the full variable domain: GAGVSQSPSNKVTEKGKDVELRCDPISGHTALYWYRQSLGQGLEFLIYFQGNSAPDKSGLPSDRFSAERTGGSVSTLTIQRTQQEDSAVYLCASSLGRGGTSPLHFGNGTRLTVT.

The gene calls are TRBV9 and TRBJ2-3; TRBD2 matches at 9 bases. The CDR3 contains 17 residues. With 1 base clipped from V and 3 bases from J, the junction kept 9 bases outside the gene matches. Germline V gene data show CDR1 as SGDLS and CDR2 as YYNGEE. The CDR3 spells CASSVSGGGAPTDTQYF. CDR3 bases: TGTGCCAGCAGCGTATCTGGCGGGGGGGCCCCAACAGATACGCAGTATTTT.

The CDR3 DNA reads as TGTGCCAGCAGCTTGTGGGGGTTCTACGAGCAGTACTTC. It is translated as CASSLWGFYEQYF. The rearrangement uses TRBV5-6 and TRBJ2-7; D may match TRBD1 or TRBD2 (5 bases each). Germline V gene sequence: CDR1 SGHDT, CDR2 YYEEEE. V gave up 1 base and J gave up 3 bases, with 8 bases separating them. This CDR3 contains 13 residues.

The rearrangement uses TRBV5-1 and TRBJ2-5, with D perhaps TRBD1 (5 bases). CDR1 SGHRS and CDR2 YFSETQ come from the germline V gene. The CDR3 totals 15 residues. V was shortened by 0 bases and J by 2 bases, with 11 bases between the two germline ends. The CDR3 DNA follows: TGCGCCAGCAGCTTGGCAGGGCCTCTTCAAGAGACCCAGTACTTC. It translates to CASSLAGPLQETQYF.

CDR3 DNA sequence: TGTGCCAGCACCCGGGGGGGAGACTACAATGAGCAGTTCTTC. Amino acid sequence: CASTRGGDYNEQFF. The chain employs TRBV2 and TRBJ2-1; 8 bases are a match to TRBD2. The germline V gene encodes CDR1 SNHLY and CDR2 FYNNEI. This CDR3 contains 14 residues. V lost 7 bases to trimming and J lost 3 bases; unmatched junction nucleotides: 5.

The chain joins TRBV5-1 to TRBJ2-7; D is undetermined. The CDR3 is 14 residues long. From germline, CDR1 is SGHRS and CDR2 YFSETQ. The germline V and J ends were trimmed by 0 bases and 2 bases, with 9 bases remaining between them. The CDR3 nucleotides are TGCGCCAGCAGCTTGGACCTGGGCCCCTACGAGCAGTACTTC. Translating gives CASSLDLGPYEQYF.

This sequence joins TRBV5-1 and TRBJ2-2; D is uncertain. From germline, CDR1 is SGHRS and CDR2 YFSETQ. CDR3 size: 14 residues. V lost 4 bases to trimming and J lost 2 bases, with 9 bases between them. The CDR3 region is CASSPGLNTGELFF. The CDR3 DNA reads as TGCGCCAGCAGCCCGGGTCTTAACACCGGGGAGCTGTTTTTT.

The chain recombines TRBV2 with TRBJ2-3; a possible D gene is TRBD1 (6 bases). Trimming cost V 6 bases and J 4 bases, with 8 bases left between them. The CDR3 consists of 12 residues. CDR1 and CDR2 (germline): SNHLY, FYNNEI. CDR3 amino acids: CASRQGSDTQYF. CDR3 in DNA: TGTGCCAGCAGACAGGGTTCAGATACGCAGTATTTT.

V gene TRBV5-4 combines with J gene TRBJ2-3; no clear D gene. Germline-derived CDR1 and CDR2 are SGHNT and YYREEE (reference sequence). Trimming took off 3 bases at V and 0 bases at J, with 11 bases between the two ends. The CDR3 runs to 15 residues. CDR3 in DNA: TGTGCCAGCAGCTCCCGGCTAACTAGCACAGATACGCAGTATTTT. Translated, it gives CASSSRLTSTDTQYF.

V usage is TRBV7-3 and J usage is TRBJ2-3, with D possibly being TRBD1 (6 bases). Trimming took off 5 bases at V and 3 bases at J, with 21 bases between the two ends. CDR3 length: 17 residues. Germline V CDR1 and CDR2: SGHTA, FQGTGA. In DNA, the CDR3 is TGTGCCAGCAGCGCCCGGGCCCGGACAGCAGGGACAGATACGCAGTATTTT. Translated: CASSARARTAGTDTQYF. Full variable domain (remainder filled in from reference TRBV7-3 and TRBJ2-3): GAGVSQTPSNKVTEKGKYVELRCDPISGHTALYWYRQSLGQGPEFLIYFQGTGAADDSGLPNDRFFAVRPEGSVSTLKIQRTERGDSAVYLCASSARARTAGTDTQYFGPGTRLTVL.

The V gene is TRBV29-1, the J gene TRBJ2-2, with D tentatively TRBD2 (5 bases). V was shortened by 5 bases and J by 0 bases, with 10 bases between the two germline ends. This CDR3 region has 14 residues. Germline assignment: CDR1 SQVTM and CDR2 ANQGSEA. The CDR3 loop is CSVLSGTNTGELFF. CDR3 sequence (DNA): TGCAGCGTTTTGTCGGGAACGAACACCGGGGAGCTGTTTTTT.

The gene calls are TRBV5-1 and TRBJ1-2, with 7 bases fitting TRBD1. Germline CDR1 SGHRS, CDR2 YFSETQ. The CDR3 is made up of 13 amino acids. V dropped 4 bases and J dropped 4; count of bases not matched to a gene: 4. The CDR3 nucleotides read TGCGCCAGCAGCATGGACAGGCCCTATGGCTACACCTTC. It codes for CASSMDRPYGYTF.

Here the CDR3 reads CSAQPDQETQYF. The CDR3 DNA sequence: TGCAGCGCACAACCGGACCAAGAGACCCAGTACTTC. The chain links TRBV29-1 to TRBJ2-5; D is unclear. CDR3 length: 12 amino acids. Per germline, CDR1 SQVTM and CDR2 ANQGSEA. V was shortened by 7 bases and J by 0 bases, with 9 bases between the two germline ends.

The rearrangement joins TRBV5-4 to TRBJ2-5, with 14 nucleotides matching TRBD2. The V and J ends lost 0 bases and 7 bases, in that order; junction bases with no gene match: 2. Germline V gene sequence: CDR1 SGHNT, CDR2 YYREEE (reference sequence). The CDR3 runs to 15 residues. The CDR3 region is CASSLVGTSGRTQYF. The CDR3 DNA follows: TGTGCCAGCAGCTTGGTAGGGACTAGCGGGAGGACCCAGTACTTC.